The entry that follows covers one T cell receptor beta chain sequence. Antigen unknown. This sample stems from a study of CD8 T cells in ankylosing spondylitis. Study results and caveats: Among TCR beta sequences, a motif of several highly homologous variants appeared characteristic of ankylosing spondylitis blood. Peripheral blood samples showed relatively rare disease-linked clones, and these clones were CD8+.

It was by quantitative 5'-RACE with molecular barcodes that TCR beta libraries were made. TCRdb reanalysed the 5' RACE reads using MiXCR and keeps one entry per CDR3 protein. This table holds about 700,000 distinct CDR3 sequences, 15% to 20% found once. CDR1 is MNHEY and CDR2 is SVGEGT in the germline V gene. The CDR3 sequence is 14 residues long. V lost 3 bases, J lost 8 bases, and 14 bases lay in between. The clonotype was recovered from a male donor with ankylosing spondylitis. The V gene is TRBV6-2 or TRBV6-3, the J gene TRBJ2-4; D is perhaps TRBD1 (5 bases). Sequencing was done on a sample of blood, either unsorted or a sorted T cell fraction (not recorded which). The CDR3 coding sequence is TGTGCCAGCAGTTATATAAGCAGGGAAGACATTCAGTACTTC. Protein product: CASSYISREDIQYF.